The following is a TCR beta chain sequence with its context. Its antigen is unknown. This record comes from a study of T cells in localized non-small cell lung cancer. Broader study findings: Adjacent lung tissue had a median about 50 of the top 100 clones found in the tumor. Uninvolved adjacent lung had more T cell clonality than any other tissue, topping tumor.

TCRdb keeps only in-frame clones here, not all; method: immunoSEQ multiplex PCR. Of tens of thousands of clones listed, 85% to 90% are singletons. This TCR came from a woman aged 35-75 years with stage I lung adenocarcinoma. The sample consisted of peripheral blood, taken before any cancer treatment.

The CDR3 nucleotides are TGTGCCAGTAGTATATGGGGCTATGGCTACACCTTC. Translation: CASSIWGYGYTF. The chain combines TRBV19 with TRBJ1-2; D uncertain. The CDR3 is 12 amino acids. Trimming took off 2 bases at V and 4 bases at J, with 5 bases between the two ends. CDR1 LNHDA and CDR2 SQIVND come from the germline V gene (reference sequence).